These T cell receptor beta chains were read from a single sample in a study of blood T cells in healthy people across ages. TCRdb ran MiXCR on the 5' RACE reads and lists one entry per CDR3 protein. The sample has roughly 1.9 million distinct CDR3 sequences, about two fifths seen once. Sample: blood. The receptors were sampled from a human donor in good health. Each CDR3 is given without its conserved first and last residue. Not every row has a clone size; where given, it reads once, few, many or a size class.

j_call	v_call	clone_size	cdr3_aa
TRBJ2-7	TRBV28	many	ASSLNRAYEQY
TRBJ1-4	TRBV5-1	-	ASSLASSGVYEKLF
TRBJ2-1	TRBV20-1	few	SASRDWGLAQF
TRBJ1-2	TRBV2	-	ASSGGTYYGYT
TRBJ2-7	TRBV20-1	-	SASLAGGTEEAQY
TRBJ1-4	TRBV19	-	ASSTGTDEKLF
TRBJ1-1	TRBV12-3/TRBV12-4	-	ASSETGIRTEAF
TRBJ2-3	TRBV11-2	few	ASSFLGSGNTQY
TRBJ2-7	TRBV7-2	few	ASSFDIPYEQY
TRBJ2-6	TRBV28	-	ASSPISPSWSGANVLT
TRBJ1-4	TRBV5-1	-	ASSIDTPGEKLF
TRBJ1-1	TRBV4-3	-	ASSQEDGGEAF
TRBJ2-5	TRBV7-2	-	ASSLESAKTQY
TRBJ1-1	TRBV7-9	-	ASTQIRGSQAF
TRBJ2-7	TRBV11-2	few	ASSLGDSYTYEQY
TRBJ2-1	TRBV28	-	ASSLALGQQF
TRBJ2-3	TRBV20-1	-	SALDRDTQY
TRBJ1-1	TRBV10-3	-	AIRARGEGGGRNTEAF
TRBJ2-7	TRBV7-2	-	ASSLGGRALYEQY
TRBJ2-7	TRBV28	few	ASRPGGPSYEQY
TRBJ1-2	TRBV11-2	once	ASSSSEGNYGYT
TRBJ2-7	TRBV5-1	few	ASSSGLAGTTTPYEQY
TRBJ1-6	TRBV29-1	-	SVGKTGTNSPLH
TRBJ2-5	TRBV2	-	ASSEVSQGGEY
TRBJ2-3	TRBV18	-	ASSPGRVADTQY
TRBJ2-5	TRBV3-1	-	ASSQDWSVRETQC
TRBJ2-5	TRBV20-1	-	SARYPRGELQETQY
-	TRBV6-6	few	ASSPGGTEAYEQY
TRBJ1-2	TRBV14	-	ASSHGGRQWDGYT
TRBJ2-5	TRBV12-3/TRBV12-4	-	ASSPLGSQETQY
TRBJ2-3	TRBV5-1	-	ASTPSGGAGTTDTQY
TRBJ2-1	TRBV6-5	-	ANSPGASEQF
TRBJ1-1	TRBV5-1	-	ASSLASPQEGEAF
TRBJ2-3	TRBV5-1	many	ASSWGGALTDTQY
TRBJ2-3	TRBV14	-	ASSRELTDTQY
TRBJ2-3	TRBV5-1	-	ASSSLGTGVTDTQY
TRBJ2-1	TRBV14	few	ASSPTVFNEQF
TRBJ2-7	TRBV7-2	many	ASSLGAGASYEQY
TRBJ1-2	TRBV14	few	ASSQAGIHGYT
TRBJ1-2	TRBV6-6	-	ASTLSDSYGYT
TRBJ2-3	TRBV12-3/TRBV12-4	few	ASSFIANTQY
TRBJ2-3	TRBV7-3	few	ASSFSSTSDTQY
TRBJ2-5	TRBV20-1	-	SASFRQETQY